These 11 T cell receptor beta chains originate from one sample sequenced in a study of blood T cell repertoires in COVID-19. Profiled with immunoSEQ multiplex PCR; TCRdb holds only in-frame clones, not every one. The sample consists of around 380,000 clones, more than 75% of them appearing once. The sample taken for sequencing was peripheral blood. Every receptor here comes from a human donor with acute or convalescent COVID-19. The donor label of this sample is uncertain.

This clone appeared a single time. The CDR3, as DNA: TGTGCCAGCAGGGAGAAGCGACAGGGTTTGCGAGGAAACACCATATATTTT. Translation: CASREKRQGLRGNTIYF. The chain couples TRBV28 to TRBJ1-3; 7 bases line up with TRBD1. Germline V gene lookup returns CDR1 MDHEN and CDR2 SYDVKM. The CDR3 is 17 residues long. V shed 6 bases and J 4 bases; nucleotides not matched to a gene: 15.

The chain employs TRBV7-9 and TRBJ1-1; 7 positions match TRBD1. The V gene's germline CDR1 is SEHNR and CDR2 FQNEAQ (reference sequence). V lost 6 bases and J lost 1; bases outside the gene matches: 5. This CDR3 has 14 amino acids. CDR3 protein: CASSQGQANTEAFF. The CDR3 nucleotides read TGTGCCAGCAGTCAAGGACAGGCGAACACTGAAGCTTTCTTT.

V gene TRBV9 combines with J gene TRBJ1-6, with D perhaps TRBD1 (6 bases). Germline V CDR1 and CDR2: SGDLS, YYNGEE. The germline V and J ends were trimmed by 2 bases and 10 bases, with 13 bases remaining between them. The CDR3 is made up of 14 amino acids. DNA for the CDR3: TGTGCCAGCAGCGTCCGGGACATCCCGTCACCCCTCCACTTT. Protein: CASSVRDIPSPLHF.

The rearrangement uses TRBV30 and TRBJ1-6, with 7 positions matching TRBD1. Looked up from germline, CDR1 is GTSNPN and CDR2 is SVGIG (reference sequence). The J segment lost 10 bases and the V segment lost 2 bases, leaving 5 bases of the junction unmatched. CDR3 size: 13 residues. CDR3 bases: TGTGCCTGGAGTAGGCAGGGGGGATCACCCCTCCACTTT. As protein: CAWSRQGGSPLHF.

This clone was counted once. The genes are TRBV6-5 and TRBJ1-1; tentative D call: TRBD1 (5 bases). The germline V and J ends were trimmed by 5 bases and 5 bases, with 15 bases remaining between them. The germline V gene has CDR1 MNHEY and CDR2 SVGAGI. There are 14 residues in the CDR3. CDR3 bases: TGTGCCAGCAGTATTCCAGGGTGGGGTACTGAAGCTTTCTTT. Translation gives CASSIPGWGTEAFF.

The CDR3 region has the DNA TGTGCCAGCAGCCAAGCGCGGGACTTGACCACCGGGGAGCTGTTTTTT. Protein: CASSQARDLTTGELFF. J is TRBJ2-2 and V is TRBV3-1 (or the pseudogene TRBV3-2), with D possibly TRBD2 on 6 matching bases. The length of the CDR3 is 16 residues. In germline, CDR1 is LGHDT, CDR2 YNNKEL (reference sequence). Trimming cost V 1 base and J 4 bases, with 13 bases left between them.

The rearrangement uses TRBV7-9 and TRBJ1-2; no clear D gene. This CDR3 is built from 12 residues. Trimming took off 2 bases at V and 8 bases at J, with 9 bases between the two ends. Per the germline V gene, CDR1 is SEHNR and CDR2 is FQNEAQ (reference sequence). CDR3 in DNA: TGTGCCAGCAGCTTATCGGCGGAAGGCTACACCTTC. Amino acids: CASSLSAEGYTF. The variable domain in full, completed from reference TRBV7-9 and TRBJ1-2, reads DTGVSQNPRHKITKRGQNVTFRCDPISEHNRLYWYRQTLGQGPEFLTYFQNEAQLEKSRLLSDRFSAERPKGSFSTLEIQRTEQGDSAMYLCASSLSAEGYTFGSGTRLTVV.

This clone has just a few counts. The chain uses TRBV19 and TRBJ1-1, with 9 bases fitting TRBD1. The CDR3 extends over 13 amino acids. The V gene's germline CDR1 is LNHDA and CDR2 SQIVND (reference sequence). The trim removed 10 bases at V and 4 bases at J, leaving 7 bases unmatched. Written as DNA, the CDR3 is TGTGCCACTAAGGACAGGGGAGGCACTGAAGCTTTCTTT. Translating gives CATKDRGGTEAFF.

The V and J genes are TRBV28 and TRBJ2-6; TRBD2 might be the D (5 bases). Germline CDR1 and CDR2: MDHEN and SYDVKM. The CDR3 has 15 amino acids. The germline V and J ends were trimmed by 6 bases and 2 bases, with 11 bases remaining between them. The DNA of the CDR3 is TGTGCCAGCAGCGGCGAGGGAGCTGGGGCCAACGTCCTGACTTTC. Its protein is CASSGEGAGANVLTF.

The rearrangement uses TRBV21-1 and TRBJ1-5; whether TRBD1, the table's D call, matches the DNA was not checked. TRBV21-1 represents a pseudogene. CDR3 size: 17 residues. The CDR3 DNA reads TGTGCCAGCGTAATTAGGGGATTAGGGGGCGAAAATCAGCCCCAGCATTTT. Translated: CASVIRGLGGENQPQHF.

This chain uses TRBV18 with TRBJ2-1, with D perhaps TRBD1 (8 bases). The V end was cut by 4 bases, the J end by 8 bases, with 18 bases between. Germline-derived CDR1 and CDR2 are KGHSH and LQKENI. The length of the CDR3 is 15 residues. The chain's CDR3 is CASSLNRGGSDEQFF. The CDR3 DNA reads as TGTGCCAGCTCACTCAACAGGGGGGGAAGCGATGAGCAGTTCTTC.